This T cell receptor (beta chain) comes out of a study of radiotherapy plus CTLA-4 blockade in lung cancer. The overall study: Among patients, over 15% showed objective responses, and about 31% had disease control.

The CDR3 is 19 residues long. V dropped 9 bases and J dropped 2; count of bases not matched to a gene: 18. Germline CDR1 is MNHEY and CDR2 is SMNVEV (reference sequence). Using immunoSEQ multiplex PCR, the repertoire was profiled, and TCRdb retains in-frame clones only, with some absent. The sample contains over 40,000 clones, roughly 80% of which appear only once. This clonotype originated in a human donor with non-small cell lung cancer who had stable disease on radiotherapy plus ipilimumab. The chain uses TRBV27 and TRBJ2-3, with 12 nucleotides matching TRBD2. The specimen comprised peripheral blood, sampled from a patient treated with radiotherapy plus ipilimumab. CDR3 coding DNA: TGTGCCAGAACGACAGGTCTTAGGACTAGCGGGAACCCCACAGATACGCAGTATTTT. Translated, it gives CARTTGLRTSGNPTDTQYF.